The 22 T cell receptor beta chains reported below all come from one sample, sequenced in a study of OX40 agonist ivuxolimab in advanced cancers. Some clones are missing from TCRdb's copy, which holds only in-frame ones; the method was immunoSEQ multiplex PCR. The sample yields roughly 10,000 clones, 88% seen once. The source was CD4+ or CD8+ T cells sorted from blood, collected in a trial of the OX40 agonist ivuxolimab. The receptors shown here come from an adult with an advanced solid tumor such as melanoma, head and neck, liver or kidney cancer.

J is TRBJ2-2 and V is TRBV27; a weak D match, TRBD2 (6 bases). The CDR3 sequence is 14 residues long. V was cut by 5 bases and J by 2 bases, with 9 bases left in between. The germline gives CDR1 MNHEY, CDR2 SMNVEV (reference sequence). The CDR3, as DNA: TGTGCCAGCAGTGGGACTCGAAACACCGGGGAGCTGTTTTTT. Amino acid sequence: CASSGTRNTGELFF.

In this sample, this clone turned up a few times. This sequence joins TRBV5-6 and TRBJ1-3; TRBD1 agrees at 7 bases. Germline V gene data show CDR1 as SGHDT and CDR2 as YYEEEE. The CDR3 sequence is 15 residues long. The trim removed 1 base at V and 0 bases at J, leaving 1 base unmatched. Here the CDR3 reads CASSLTGVSGNTIYF. The CDR3 nucleotides read TGTGCCAGCAGCTTGACAGGGGTCTCTGGAAACACCATATATTTT.

The chain is built from TRBV27 and TRBJ2-7, with D unresolved. V was pared by 2 bases and J by 3 bases, with 5 bases between. The CDR3 extends over 12 amino acids. Germline CDR1 is MNHEY and CDR2 is SMNVEV (reference sequence). CDR3 sequence (DNA): TGTGCCAGCAGTTTAACCGGCTACGAGCAGTACTTC. This gives the protein CASSLTGYEQYF.

The J gene is TRBJ2-7, the V gene TRBV27, with D perhaps matching TRBD2 (6 bases). From germline, CDR1 is MNHEY and CDR2 SMNVEV (reference sequence). This CDR3 is 14 amino acids long. Trimming left V 4 bases short and J 2 bases short, with 12 bases between. The CDR3 sequence: CASSSNAGPYEQYF. CDR3 in DNA: TGTGCCAGCAGTTCGAACGCGGGGCCCTACGAGCAGTACTTC.

This rearrangement joins TRBV5-4 to TRBJ1-6, with 11 bases that match TRBD1. V dropped 2 bases and J dropped 10; count of bases not matched to a gene: 5. In germline, CDR1 is SGHNT, CDR2 YYREEE (reference sequence). The CDR3 is made up of 15 amino acids. The CDR3 sequence: CASSLGQGALSPLHF. For the CDR3, the DNA is TGTGCCAGCAGCTTAGGACAGGGGGCGTTATCACCCCTCCACTTT.

This chain uses TRBV6-1 with TRBJ2-7; D possibly corresponds to TRBD2 (5 bases). The CDR3 contains 17 residues. CDR1 is MNHNS and CDR2 is SASEGT in the germline V gene. V lost 3 bases and J lost 1, with 19 bases in between. CDR3 DNA sequence: TGTGCCAGCAGTGACGATGTGGGCAGCTCGGGATCCTACGAGCAGTACTTC. Amino acid sequence: CASSDDVGSSGSYEQYF.

CDR3 residues: CASSLEGVGYEQYF. CDR3 nucleotides: TGTGCCAGCAGCTTGGAAGGGGTTGGCTACGAGCAGTACTTC. The rearrangement links TRBV7-9 to TRBJ2-7; tentatively, D is TRBD1 (5 bases). V was pared by 3 bases and J by 3 bases, with 12 bases between. This CDR3 is built from 14 residues. Germline lookup yields CDR1 SEHNR and CDR2 FQNEAQ (reference sequence).

The chain links TRBV5-1 to TRBJ2-7, with D possibly matching TRBD1 (6 bases). Germline V gives CDR1 SGHRS, CDR2 YFSETQ. The length of the CDR3 is 15 residues. V was cut by 0 bases and J by 0 bases, with 10 bases left in between. CDR3 in amino acids: CASSLAPRGSYEQYF. The CDR3 DNA sequence: TGCGCCAGCAGCTTGGCCCCCAGGGGCTCCTACGAGCAGTACTTC.

V and J are TRBV7-7 and TRBJ2-1; weak D call: TRBD2 (5 bases). Trimming left V 1 base short and J 10 bases short, with 11 bases between. The CDR3 sequence is 13 residues long. The germline V gene has CDR1 SSHAT and CDR2 FNYEAQ (reference sequence). The CDR3 sequence is CASSLVAGSEQFF. The CDR3, as DNA: TGTGCCAGCAGCTTAGTTGCGGGTAGCGAGCAGTTCTTC. Supplemented by reference TRBV7-7 and TRBJ2-1, the full variable domain reads GAGVSQSPRYKVTKRGQDVTLRCDPISSHATLYWYQQALGQGPEFLTYFNYEAQPDKSGLPSDRFSAERPEGSISTLTIQRTEQRDSAMYRCASSLVAGSEQFFGPGTRLTVL.

The CDR3: CASSPWVAGELFF. The DNA of the CDR3 is TGTGCCAGCAGCCCATGGGTGGCCGGGGAGCTGTTTTTT. The J gene is TRBJ2-2, the V gene TRBV4-2; the D is unclear. Trimming pared 4 bases from V and 6 bases from J, leaving 9 bases between. The CDR3 is 13 amino acids. Germline CDR1 and CDR2: LGHNA and YNFKEQ.

In this sample, this clone turned up a few times. The same CDR3 arises from other DNA sequences in this sample as well. V and J are TRBV28 and TRBJ2-5; D is unclear. V lost 6 bases and J lost 2, with 7 bases in between. Per germline, CDR1 MDHEN and CDR2 SYDVKM. CDR3 length equals 12 residues. The CDR3 DNA reads as TGTGCCAGCAGCCCCGGTCAAGAGACCCAGTACTTC. Protein sequence: CASSPGQETQYF.

This clone was observed a few times. This sequence joins TRBV28 and TRBJ2-6; a possible D gene is TRBD1 (6 bases). V lost 6 bases and J 8 bases, leaving 11 bases between the germline ends. Germline CDR1 MDHEN, CDR2 SYDVKM. The CDR3 covers 13 residues. CDR3 in DNA: TGTGCCAGCAGGGACAGCATGTCCAACGTCCTGACTTTC. Translating gives CASRDSMSNVLTF.

This chain joins TRBV23-1 and TRBJ2-7; D is possibly TRBD2 (6 bases). TRBV23-1 is classed as an ORF, of uncertain function. V shed 3 bases and J shed 6 bases, with 30 bases lying between them. The CDR3 has 19 residues. CDR3 residues: CASSHGGERARLASREQYF. The DNA for the CDR3 is TGCGCCAGCAGTCACGGCGGGGAGCGGGCCCGGTTGGCCAGTCGCGAGCAGTACTTC.

In the case of this clone: An end of the junction does not agree with germline; a read error may underlie this. V is TRBV7-6 and J is TRBJ2-7, with 8 bases identical to TRBD1. The CDR3 sequence is 15 residues long. Germline assignment: CDR1 SGHVS and CDR2 FNYEAQ. The CDR3 is CASSLAGTGTREQYF. DNA of the CDR3: TGTGCCAGCAGCCTAGCCGGGACAGGTACGCGTGAGCAGTACTTC.

Of note for this clone: The germline gene is not matched at one end of the junction; a read error may be the cause. The genes are TRBV29-1 and TRBJ2-2, with 15 bases matching TRBD2. The length of the CDR3 is 17 residues. CDR1 is SQVTM and CDR2 is ANQGSEA in the germline V gene. CDR3 in amino acids: CSVRWGLAGGEHRGAVF. CDR3 in DNA: TGCAGCGTCCGCTGGGGACTAGCGGGGGGCGAACACCGGGGAGCTGTTTTT.

The V and J genes are TRBV7-6 and TRBJ1-4, with 7 bases aligning to TRBD1. V lost 5 bases to trimming and J lost 13 bases; unmatched junction nucleotides: 7. Germline V gene sequence: CDR1 SGHVS, CDR2 FNYEAQ. CDR3 length equals 12 residues. In nucleotides, the CDR3 is TGTGCCAGCAGCCCAGGGGGGGGAGCACTGTTTTTT. It encodes CASSPGGGALFF.

This rearrangement joins TRBV9 to TRBJ2-2; 11 bases align to TRBD1. This CDR3 has 18 amino acids. Germline trimming cut 4 bases from V and 7 bases from J; bases unmatched to any gene: 15. CDR1 SGDLS and CDR2 YYNGEE come from the germline V gene. The CDR3 here is CASSPQSGTGGFGGELFF. CDR3 coding DNA: TGTGCCAGCAGCCCTCAGTCCGGGACAGGGGGTTTTGGCGGGGAGCTGTTTTTT. Looking up the rest from reference TRBV9 and TRBJ2-2 gives the full variable domain: DSGVTQTPKHLITATGQRVTLRCSPRSGDLSVYWYQQSLDQGLQFLIQYYNGEERAKGNILERFSAQQFPDLHSELNLSSLELGDSALYFCASSPQSGTGGFGGELFFGEGSRLTVL.

V and J are TRBV7-9 and TRBJ2-3; 8 bases match TRBD2. V lost 6 bases, J lost 0 bases, and 5 bases stayed unmatched. CDR3 length equals 15 residues. Germline CDR1 reads SEHNR; CDR2 reads FQNEAQ (reference sequence). CDR3 DNA: TGTGCCAGCAGTTTTAGCGGGGTTAGCACAGATACGCAGTATTTT. Its protein is CASSFSGVSTDTQYF.

The count of this clone is one. The chain couples TRBV28 to TRBJ1-1, with D perhaps matching TRBD1 (6 bases). Trimming took off 7 bases at V and 2 bases at J, with 11 bases between the two ends. This CDR3 region has 13 residues. CDR1 is MDHEN and CDR2 is SYDVKM in the germline V gene. This CDR3 reads CASIPGGNTEAFF. CDR3 DNA: TGTGCCAGCATCCCGGGGGGCAACACTGAAGCTTTCTTT. The full variable domain, rest sourced from reference TRBV28 and TRBJ1-1, is DVKVTQSSRYLVKRTGEKVFLECVQDMDHENMFWYRQDPGLGLRLIYFSYDVKMKEKGDIPEGYSVSREKKERFSLILESASTNQTSMYLCASIPGGNTEAFFGQGTRLTVV.

This chain uses TRBV2 with TRBJ2-3, with 15 bases identical to TRBD2. The germline gives CDR1 SNHLY, CDR2 FYNNEI. The CDR3 length is 18 residues. J lost 0 bases, V lost 4 bases, and 5 bases had no gene match. The DNA for the CDR3 is TGTGCCAGCAGTGTGGGACTAGCGGGGGGCTCTAGCACAGATACGCAGTATTTT. Encoded protein: CASSVGLAGGSSTDTQYF.

The rearrangement links TRBV5-4 to TRBJ1-6, with 10 bases identical to TRBD1. The germline V gene has CDR1 SGHNT and CDR2 YYREEE (reference sequence). Trimming removed 4 bases from V and 4 bases from J; junction bases left unmatched: 5. CDR3 size: 16 residues. The CDR3 sequence: CASSPWTGGYNSPLHF. As DNA, the CDR3 is TGTGCCAGCAGCCCATGGACAGGGGGATATAATTCACCCCTCCACTTT.

For the CDR3, the DNA is TGTGCCAGCAGTTCCCTCGAAGGGTACGAGCAGTACTTC. Its translation is CASSSLEGYEQYF. V gene TRBV6-5 combines with J gene TRBJ2-7, with unresolved D. Trimming shortened V by 4 bases and J by 4 bases, and 11 bases separated the two germline ends. Germline CDR1 reads MNHEY; CDR2 reads SVGAGI. CDR3 length: 13 residues.